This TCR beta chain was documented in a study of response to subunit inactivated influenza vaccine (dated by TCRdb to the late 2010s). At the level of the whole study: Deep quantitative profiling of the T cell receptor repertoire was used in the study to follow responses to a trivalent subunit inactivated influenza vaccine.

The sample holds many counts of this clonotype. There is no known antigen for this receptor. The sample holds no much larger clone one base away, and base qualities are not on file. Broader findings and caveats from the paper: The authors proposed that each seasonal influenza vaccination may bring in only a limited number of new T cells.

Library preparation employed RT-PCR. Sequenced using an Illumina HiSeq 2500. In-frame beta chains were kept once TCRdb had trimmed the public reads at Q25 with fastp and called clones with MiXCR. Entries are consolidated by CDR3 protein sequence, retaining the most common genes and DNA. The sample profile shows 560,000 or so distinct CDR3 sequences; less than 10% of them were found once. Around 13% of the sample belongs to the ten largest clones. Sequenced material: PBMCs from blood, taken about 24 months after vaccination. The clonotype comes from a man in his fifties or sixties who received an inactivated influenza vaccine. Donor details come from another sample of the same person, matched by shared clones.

DNA sequence: TGCAGTGCTAGACCCCAAGCGGGAAAAAACATTCAGTACTTC. Translated, this gives CSARPQAGKNIQYF. The V and J segments used are TRBV20-1 and TRBJ2-4; 7 of the junction bases match TRBD2. After removal of 2 bases from V and 4 bases from J, the junction retains 5 bases not matched to a gene. Reading the germline V gene (reference sequence) gives CDR1 DFQATT and CDR2 SNEGSKA. The CDR3, from cysteine to phenylalanine, totals 14 residues. Solely the CDR3 DNA is kept, with 42 bases framed from the first base.